The rows below give T cell receptor beta chains drawn from one sample of a study of Ad26.COV2.S vaccination and SARS-CoV-2 variants. This table comes from immunoSEQ multiplex PCR, and its TCRdb copy is limited to in-frame clones, with some not included. The sample shows about 480,000 clones, 87% of them seen only once. The input for sequencing was peripheral blood, taken in a trial of Ad26.COV2.S vaccine versus placebo. These TCRs come from a person between 18 and 60 years old who received the Ad26.COV2.S COVID-19 vaccine or a placebo. CDR3s include the opening cysteine and the closing phenylalanine or tryptophan. D genes are given only for firm matches. For some rows the clone size is stated as once, few or many, or as a class when expanded; others skip it.

v_gene	j_gene	len	d_gene	abundance	CDR3aa	CDR3nt
TRBV7-7	TRBJ2-3	16	TRBD1	many	CASSPGGQASTDTQYF	TGTGCTAGCAGCCCTGGTGGACAGGCAAGCACAGATACGCAGTATTTT
TRBV6-1	TRBJ1-5	16	TRBD1	-	CASSEGTGWFNQPQHF	TGTGCCAGCAGTGAAGGGACAGGGTGGTTCAATCAGCCCCAGCATTTT
TRBV27	TRBJ1-2	15	TRBD1	-	CASSSSGGQGRGYTF	TGTGCCAGCAGTTCCTCTGGGGGACAGGGCAGAGGCTACACCTTC
TRBV7-9	TRBJ2-7	11	-	-	CASSLPHEQYF	TGTGCCAGCAGCTTACCCCACGAGCAGTACTTC
TRBV6-4	TRBJ2-2	12	-	-	CASSELQGKLFF	TGTGCCAGCAGTGAGTTACAGGGAAAGCTGTTTTTT
TRBV9	TRBJ1-1	14	-	-	CASSVDQGWTEAFF	TGTGCCAGCAGCGTAGACCAGGGTTGGACTGAAGCTTTCTTT
TRBV24-1	TRBJ1-1	15	-	-	CATSDPSTPNTEAFF	TGTGCCACCAGTGATCCATCGACACCGAACACTGAAGCTTTCTTT
TRBV10-1	TRBJ2-3	17	TRBD2	-	CASSERPTSASTDTQYF	TGCGCCAGCAGTGAGCGCCCAACTAGCGCCAGCACAGATACGCAGTATTTT
TRBV7-9	TRBJ1-2	14	TRBD1	-	CASSHLDRDGGYTF	TGTGCCAGCAGCCATCTGGACAGGGACGGTGGCTACACCTTC
TRBV6-5	TRBJ2-3	15	TRBD2	-	CASRPGTSWTDTQYF	TGTGCCAGCAGACCCGGGACTAGCTGGACAGATACGCAGTATTTT
TRBV6-5	TRBJ1-1	13	-	once	CASSYEGRTEAFF	TGTGCCAGCAGTTACGAGGGTCGGACTGAAGCTTTCTTT
TRBV6-5	TRBJ1-5	15	TRBD1	-	CASSAGTGGVQPQHF	TGTGCCAGCAGCGCCGGGACAGGGGGCGTTCAGCCCCAGCATTTT
TRBV28	TRBJ2-1	13	-	-	CASSLLRGNEQFF	TGTGCCAGCAGTTTATTACGAGGGAATGAGCAGTTCTTC
TRBV7-2	TRBJ2-2	13	TRBD2	-	CASSSINGGDLFF	TGTGCCAGCAGCTCAATCAATGGGGGGGACCTGTTTTTT
TRBV30	TRBJ1-5	14	-	-	CAWRGAGGNQPQHF	TGTGCCTGGAGGGGGGCCGGGGGCAATCAGCCCCAGCATTTT
TRBV6-5	TRBJ1-1	13	TRBD1	-	CASRKTGGTEAFF	TGTGCCAGCAGAAAAACAGGGGGCACTGAAGCTTTCTTT
TRBV12-3/TRBV12-4	TRBJ1-2	13	TRBD1	-	CASSFRDRGGYTF	TGTGCCAGCAGTTTCAGGGACAGAGGGGGCTACACCTTC
TRBV5-5	TRBJ1-1	13	-	-	CASSQPRVTEAFF	TGTGCCAGCAGCCAACCGAGGGTTACTGAAGCTTTCTTT
TRBV21-1	TRBJ2-1	17	-	-	CASSKADKGQGGDEQFF	TGTGCCAGCAGCAAAGCTGATAAGGGACAGGGGGGCGATGAGCAGTTCTTC
TRBV28	TRBJ1-4	14	-	-	CASSLFTDFEKLFF	TGTGCCAGCAGTTTATTTACAGACTTTGAAAAACTGTTTTTT
TRBV7-9	TRBJ2-1	15	TRBD1	once	CASSLVTGGPNEQFF	TGTGCCAGCAGCTTAGTAACAGGGGGACCCAATGAGCAGTTCTTC
TRBV5-4	TRBJ2-2	16	-	-	CASSLVGRLNTGELFF	TGTGCCAGCAGCTTGGTGGGTCGATTGAACACCGGGGAGCTGTTTTTT
TRBV3-1/TRBV3-2	TRBJ2-7	12	-	few	CASSQGEGGMYF	TGTGCCAGCAGCCAAGGTGAGGGGGGAATGTACTTC
TRBV3-1/TRBV3-2	TRBJ1-5	14	-	-	CASSQSHSNQPQHF	TGTGCCAGCAGCCAGAGTCATAGCAATCAGCCCCAGCATTTT
TRBV11-2	TRBJ2-5	13	-	-	CASSFGFQETQYF	TGTGCCAGCAGCTTCGGCTTTCAAGAGACCCAGTACTTC
TRBV20-1	TRBJ2-7	14	TRBD2	once	CSASYVAGGYEQYF	TGCAGTGCTAGTTATGTAGCGGGGGGCTACGAGCAGTACTTC
TRBV5-4	TRBJ2-7	14	-	few	CASSKEGRSYEQYF	TGTGCCAGCAGCAAGGAGGGCCGGTCCTACGAGCAGTACTTC
TRBV4-3	TRBJ2-2	13	-	once	CASSQGAGGELFF	TGCGCCAGCAGCCAAGGAGCCGGCGGGGAGCTGTTTTTT